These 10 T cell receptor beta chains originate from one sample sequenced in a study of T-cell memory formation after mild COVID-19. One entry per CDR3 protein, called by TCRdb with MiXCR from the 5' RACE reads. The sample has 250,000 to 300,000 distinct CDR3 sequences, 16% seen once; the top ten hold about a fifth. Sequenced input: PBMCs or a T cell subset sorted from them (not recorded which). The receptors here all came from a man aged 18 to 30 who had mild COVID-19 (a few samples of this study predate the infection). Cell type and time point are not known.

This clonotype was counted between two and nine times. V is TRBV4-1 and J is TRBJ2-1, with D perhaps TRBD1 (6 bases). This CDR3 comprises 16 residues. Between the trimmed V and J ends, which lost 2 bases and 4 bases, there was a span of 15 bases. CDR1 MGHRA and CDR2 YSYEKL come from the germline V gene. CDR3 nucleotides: TGCGCCAGCAGCCAAAGGGAGACAGGAGAGTACAATGAGCAGTTCTTC. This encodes CASSQRETGEYNEQFF.

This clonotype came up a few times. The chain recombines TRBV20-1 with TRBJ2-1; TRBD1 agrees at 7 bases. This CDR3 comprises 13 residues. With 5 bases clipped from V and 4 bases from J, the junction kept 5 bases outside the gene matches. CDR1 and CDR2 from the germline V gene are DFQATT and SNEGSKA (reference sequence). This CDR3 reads CSAFPGQYNEQFF. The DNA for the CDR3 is TGCAGTGCTTTCCCGGGACAGTACAATGAGCAGTTCTTC.

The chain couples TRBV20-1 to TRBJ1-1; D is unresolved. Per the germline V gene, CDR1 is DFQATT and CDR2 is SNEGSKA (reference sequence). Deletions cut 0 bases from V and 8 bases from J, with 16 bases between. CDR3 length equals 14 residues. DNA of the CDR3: TGCAGTGCTAGAGATCATAATAGGCTTTCCGAAGCTTTCTTT. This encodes CSARDHNRLSEAFF.

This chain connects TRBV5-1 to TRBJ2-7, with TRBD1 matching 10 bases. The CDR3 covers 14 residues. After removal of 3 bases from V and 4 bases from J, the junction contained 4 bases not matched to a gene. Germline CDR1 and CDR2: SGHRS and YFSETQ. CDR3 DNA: TGCGCCAGCAGCTCGGGGACAGGGGAGTACGAGCAGTACGTC. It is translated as CASSSGTGEYEQYV.

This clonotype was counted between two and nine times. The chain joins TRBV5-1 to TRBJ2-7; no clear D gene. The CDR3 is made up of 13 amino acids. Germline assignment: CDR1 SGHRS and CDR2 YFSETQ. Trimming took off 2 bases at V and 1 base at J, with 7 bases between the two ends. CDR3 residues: CASSFYRSYEQYF. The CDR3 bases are TGCGCCAGCAGCTTCTACAGATCCTACGAGCAGTACTTC.

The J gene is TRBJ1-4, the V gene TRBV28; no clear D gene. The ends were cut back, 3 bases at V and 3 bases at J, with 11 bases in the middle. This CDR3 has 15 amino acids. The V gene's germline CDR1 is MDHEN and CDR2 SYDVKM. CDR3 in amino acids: CASSLGRASNEKLFF. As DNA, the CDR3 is TGTGCCAGCAGTTTGGGAAGGGCGTCTAATGAAAAACTGTTTTTT.

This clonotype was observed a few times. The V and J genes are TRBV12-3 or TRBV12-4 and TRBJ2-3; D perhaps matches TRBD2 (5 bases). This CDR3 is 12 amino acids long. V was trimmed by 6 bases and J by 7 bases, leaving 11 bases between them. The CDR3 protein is CASSDSGYTQYF. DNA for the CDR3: TGTGCCAGCAGCGACTCGGGGTATACGCAGTATTTT.

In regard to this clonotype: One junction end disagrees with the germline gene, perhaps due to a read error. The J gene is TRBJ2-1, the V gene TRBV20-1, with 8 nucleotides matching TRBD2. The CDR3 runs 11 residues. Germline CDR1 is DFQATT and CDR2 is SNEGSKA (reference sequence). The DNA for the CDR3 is TGCAGTGCCCCAAGAGCGGGGGAGGGGATCTTC. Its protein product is CSAPRAGEGIF.

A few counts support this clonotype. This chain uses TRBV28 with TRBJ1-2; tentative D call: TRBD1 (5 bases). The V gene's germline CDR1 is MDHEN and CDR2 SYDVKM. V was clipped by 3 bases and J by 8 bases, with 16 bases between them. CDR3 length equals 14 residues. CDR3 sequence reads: CASSFSGVLGGYTF. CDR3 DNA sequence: TGTGCCAGCAGTTTTTCGGGGGTACTGGGAGGCTACACCTTC.

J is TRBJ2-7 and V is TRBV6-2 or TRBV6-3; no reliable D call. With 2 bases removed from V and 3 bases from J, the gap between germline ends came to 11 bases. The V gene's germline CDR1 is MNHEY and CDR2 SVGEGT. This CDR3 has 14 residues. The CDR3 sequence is CASSYKGPNYEQYV. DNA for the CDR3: TGTGCCAGCAGTTACAAAGGACCGAACTACGAGCAGTACGTC.